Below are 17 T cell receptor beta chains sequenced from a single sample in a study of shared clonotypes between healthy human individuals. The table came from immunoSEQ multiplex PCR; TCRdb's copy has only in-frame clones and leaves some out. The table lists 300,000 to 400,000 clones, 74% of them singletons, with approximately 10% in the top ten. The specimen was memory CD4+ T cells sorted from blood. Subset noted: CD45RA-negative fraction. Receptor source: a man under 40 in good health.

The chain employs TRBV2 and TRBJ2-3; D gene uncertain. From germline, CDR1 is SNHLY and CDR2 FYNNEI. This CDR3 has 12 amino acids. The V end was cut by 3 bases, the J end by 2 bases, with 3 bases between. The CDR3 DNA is TGTGCCAGCAGTGAGGTCACAGATACGCAGTATTTT. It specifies CASSEVTDTQYF.

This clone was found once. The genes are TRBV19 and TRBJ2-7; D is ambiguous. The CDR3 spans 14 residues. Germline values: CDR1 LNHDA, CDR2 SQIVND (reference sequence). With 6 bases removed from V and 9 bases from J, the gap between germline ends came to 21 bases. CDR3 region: CASSSARAPVGQYF. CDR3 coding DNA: TGTGCCAGTAGCTCCGCCCGGGCCCCGGTGGGGCAGTACTTC. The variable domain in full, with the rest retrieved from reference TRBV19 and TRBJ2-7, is DGGITQSPKYLFRKEGQNVTLSCEQNLNHDAMYWYRQDPGQGLRLIYYSQIVNDFQKGDIAEGYSVSREKKESFPLTVTSAQKNPTAFYLCASSSARAPVGQYFGPGTRLTVT.

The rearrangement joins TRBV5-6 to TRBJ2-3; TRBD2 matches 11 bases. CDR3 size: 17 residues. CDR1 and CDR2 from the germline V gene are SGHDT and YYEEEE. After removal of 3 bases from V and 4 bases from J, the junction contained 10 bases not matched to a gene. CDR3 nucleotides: TGTGCCAGCAGCTCGATACTAGCGGGAGTATCGTCAGATACGCAGTATTTT. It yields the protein CASSSILAGVSSDTQYF.

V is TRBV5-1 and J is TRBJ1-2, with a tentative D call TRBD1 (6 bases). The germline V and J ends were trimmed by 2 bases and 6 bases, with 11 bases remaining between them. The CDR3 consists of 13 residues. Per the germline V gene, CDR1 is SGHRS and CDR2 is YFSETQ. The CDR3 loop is CASSLEGGNGYTF. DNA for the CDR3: TGCGCCAGCAGCTTAGAAGGGGGAAATGGCTACACCTTC. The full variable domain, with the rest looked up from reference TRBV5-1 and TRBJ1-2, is KAGVTQTPRYLIKTRGQQVTLSCSPISGHRSVSWYQQTPGQGLQFLFEYFSETQRNKGNFPGRFSGRQFSNSRSEMNVSTLELGDSALYLCASSLEGGNGYTFGSGTRLTVV.

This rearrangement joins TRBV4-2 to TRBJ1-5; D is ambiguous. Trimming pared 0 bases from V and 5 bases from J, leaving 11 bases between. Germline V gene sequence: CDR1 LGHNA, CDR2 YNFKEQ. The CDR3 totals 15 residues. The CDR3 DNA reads TGTGCCAGCAGCCAAGATGGGCAAGGGCATCAGCCCCAGCATTTT. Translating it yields CASSQDGQGHQPQHF.

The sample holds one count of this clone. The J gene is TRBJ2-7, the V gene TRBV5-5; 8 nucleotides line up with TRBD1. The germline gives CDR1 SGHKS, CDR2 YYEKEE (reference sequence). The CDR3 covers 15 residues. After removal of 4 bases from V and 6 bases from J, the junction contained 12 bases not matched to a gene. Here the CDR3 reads CASSPLGQGSREQYF. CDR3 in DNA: TGTGCCAGCAGCCCTCTTGGACAGGGATCTCGCGAGCAGTACTTC.

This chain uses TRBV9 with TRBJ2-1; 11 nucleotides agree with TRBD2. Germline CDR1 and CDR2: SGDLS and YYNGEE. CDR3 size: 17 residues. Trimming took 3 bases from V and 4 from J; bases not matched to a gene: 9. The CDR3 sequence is CASSARLAGRKYNEQFF. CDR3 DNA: TGTGCCAGCAGCGCCAGACTAGCGGGAAGGAAATACAATGAGCAGTTCTTC.

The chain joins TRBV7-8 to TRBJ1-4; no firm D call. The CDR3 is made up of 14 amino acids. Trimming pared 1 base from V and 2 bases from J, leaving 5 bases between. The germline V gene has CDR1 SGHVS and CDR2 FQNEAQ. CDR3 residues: CASSLGGTNEKLFF. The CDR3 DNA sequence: TGTGCCAGCAGCTTAGGTGGGACTAATGAAAAACTGTTTTTT.

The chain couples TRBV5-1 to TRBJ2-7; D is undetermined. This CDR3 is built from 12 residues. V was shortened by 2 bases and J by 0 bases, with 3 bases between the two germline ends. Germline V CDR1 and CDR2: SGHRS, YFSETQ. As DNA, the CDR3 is TGCGCCAGCAGCTTCTCCTCCTACGAGCAGTACTTC. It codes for CASSFSSYEQYF.

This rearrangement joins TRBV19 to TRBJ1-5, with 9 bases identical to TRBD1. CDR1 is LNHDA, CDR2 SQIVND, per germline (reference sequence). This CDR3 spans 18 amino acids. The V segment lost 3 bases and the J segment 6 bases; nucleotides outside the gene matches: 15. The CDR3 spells CASSMLVRGTGHIQPQHF. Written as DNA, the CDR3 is TGTGCCAGTAGTATGCTAGTTAGAGGGACAGGGCATATTCAGCCCCAGCATTTT.

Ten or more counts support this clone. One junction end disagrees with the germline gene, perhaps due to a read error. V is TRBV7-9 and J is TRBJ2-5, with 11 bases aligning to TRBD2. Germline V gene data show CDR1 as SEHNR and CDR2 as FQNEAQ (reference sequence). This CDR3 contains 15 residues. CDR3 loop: CASSHDSLAGARGDF. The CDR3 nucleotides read TGTGCCAGCAGCCACGATTCACTAGCGGGAGCCCGAGGGGACTTC.

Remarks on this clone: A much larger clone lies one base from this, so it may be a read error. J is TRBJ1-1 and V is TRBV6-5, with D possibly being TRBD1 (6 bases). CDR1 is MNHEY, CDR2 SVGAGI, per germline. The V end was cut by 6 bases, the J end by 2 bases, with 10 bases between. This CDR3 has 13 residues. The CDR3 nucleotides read TGTGCCAGCAGCCCGACAGGTAACACTGAAGCTTTCTTT. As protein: CASSPTGNTEAFF.

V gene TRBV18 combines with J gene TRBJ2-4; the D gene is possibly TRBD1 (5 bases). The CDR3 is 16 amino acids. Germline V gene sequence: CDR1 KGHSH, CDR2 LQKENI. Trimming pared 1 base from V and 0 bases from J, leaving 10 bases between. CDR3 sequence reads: CASSPQGRLAKNIQYF. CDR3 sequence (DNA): TGTGCCAGCTCACCACAGGGGCGTCTAGCCAAAAACATTCAGTACTTC.

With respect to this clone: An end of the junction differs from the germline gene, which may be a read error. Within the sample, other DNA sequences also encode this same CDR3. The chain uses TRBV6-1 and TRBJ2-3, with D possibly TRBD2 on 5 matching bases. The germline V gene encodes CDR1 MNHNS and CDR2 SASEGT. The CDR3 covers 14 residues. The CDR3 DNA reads TGCGCCAGCAGTGGCGGACTGATAGCAGATACGCAGTATTTT. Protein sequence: CASSGGLIADTQYF.

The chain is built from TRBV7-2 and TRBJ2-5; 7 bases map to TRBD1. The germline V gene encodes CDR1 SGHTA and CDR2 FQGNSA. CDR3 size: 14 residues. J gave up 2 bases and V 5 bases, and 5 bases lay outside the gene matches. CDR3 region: CASSIVGQQETQYF. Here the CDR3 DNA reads TGTGCCAGCAGCATAGTGGGACAGCAAGAGACCCAGTACTTC.

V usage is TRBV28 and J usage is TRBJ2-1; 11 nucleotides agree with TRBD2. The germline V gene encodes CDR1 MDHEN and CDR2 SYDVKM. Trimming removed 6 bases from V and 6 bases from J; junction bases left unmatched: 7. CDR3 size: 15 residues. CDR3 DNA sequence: TGTGCCAGCAGCCTGACTAGCGGGACAGCCAATGAGCAGTTCTTC. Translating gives CASSLTSGTANEQFF.

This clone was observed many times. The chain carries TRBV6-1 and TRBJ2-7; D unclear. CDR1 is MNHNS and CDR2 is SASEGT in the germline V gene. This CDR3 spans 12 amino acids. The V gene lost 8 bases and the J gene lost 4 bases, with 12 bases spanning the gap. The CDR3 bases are TGTGCCAGCTTGGTCGGTGGATACGAGCAGTACTTC. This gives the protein CASLVGGYEQYF.